One and the same sample provided the 32 T cell receptor beta chains below, sequenced in a study of T-cell reconstitution after alpha-beta-depleted transplantation in children. For TCRbeta, the library was prepared with unique molecular identifiers. TCRdb used MiXCR to reprocess the PCR reads, holding one entry per CDR3 protein. The sample holds about 610,000 distinct CDR3 sequences, 25% to 30% seen once. The input for sequencing was PBMCs, taken before TCRalphabeta/CD19-depleted stem cell transplant. The receptors shown here come from a boy younger than two with Wiskott-Aldrich syndrome, due to receive a stem cell transplant.

The chain combines TRBV10-3 with TRBJ2-1; D remains unclear. Germline CDR1 ENHRY, CDR2 SYGVKD. With 7 bases removed from V and 5 bases from J, the gap between germline ends came to 12 bases. The CDR3 spans 13 residues. Here the CDR3 DNA reads TGTGCCATCAAGATAAGACTGAACAATGAGCAGTTCTTC. It specifies CAIKIRLNNEQFF.

This chain connects TRBV5-1 to TRBJ2-5; no clear D. V was clipped by 0 bases and J by 3 bases, with 9 bases between them. CDR1 is SGHRS, CDR2 YFSETQ, per germline. This CDR3 region has 14 residues. This chain's CDR3 is CASSLGTYEETQYF. The CDR3 DNA sequence: TGCGCCAGCAGCTTGGGAACTTATGAAGAGACCCAGTACTTC.

In its sample, this clonotype was seen many times. V is TRBV5-1 and J is TRBJ2-7; D possibly uses TRBD1 or TRBD2 (8 bases each). Germline values: CDR1 SGHRS, CDR2 YFSETQ. This CDR3 region has 14 residues. V was trimmed by 4 bases and J by 7 bases, leaving 18 bases between them. In nucleotides, the CDR3 is TGCGCCAGCAGCCCATGGACAGGGACTAGAGAGCAGTACTTC. Amino acids: CASSPWTGTREQYF.

The chain joins TRBV29-1 to TRBJ2-5, with D unresolved. The germline CDR1 and CDR2 sequences are SQVTM and ANQGSEA. Deletions cut 4 bases from V and 0 bases from J, with 6 bases between. This CDR3 is 12 amino acids long. CDR3 in DNA: TGCAGCGTTGTTGACAACCAAGAGACCCAGTACTTC. Amino acid sequence: CSVVDNQETQYF.

The V and J genes are TRBV10-3 and TRBJ1-2; 8 bases match TRBD1. CDR1 and CDR2 (germline): ENHRY, SYGVKD. Unmatched junction bases numbered 10, after V lost 6 bases and J lost 7 bases. The CDR3 spans 14 residues. The CDR3 sequence: CAISPDREGFGYTF. DNA of the CDR3: TGTGCCATCAGCCCGGACAGGGAGGGGTTTGGCTACACCTTC.

The chain recombines TRBV20-1 with TRBJ2-7; either TRBD1 or TRBD2 may fit D (5 bases each). The CDR3 is made up of 14 amino acids. From germline, CDR1 is DFQATT and CDR2 SNEGSKA (reference sequence). The CDR3 region is CSAPGTPSRNEQYF. In nucleotides, the CDR3 is TGCAGCGCCCCCGGGACCCCGTCTCGGAACGAGCAGTACTTC.

As for this clonotype: An end of the junction does not agree with germline; a read error may underlie this. V usage is TRBV20-1 and J usage is TRBJ1-4, with 9 bases that match TRBD1. In germline, CDR1 is DFQATT, CDR2 SNEGSKA (reference sequence). The CDR3 extends over 16 amino acids. CDR3 region: CCARDLSGTGNEKLFF. CDR3 DNA sequence: TGCTGTGCTAGAGATCTTTCTGGGACAGGGAATGAAAAACTGTTTTTT.

This chain links TRBV12-3 or TRBV12-4 with TRBJ2-1, with TRBD2 matching 8 bases. V trimming: 5 bases; J trimming: 6 bases; junction bases outside the gene matches: 6. The CDR3 length is 14 residues. This CDR3 reads CASSPGLGSNEQFF. The CDR3 region has the DNA TGTGCCAGCAGTCCGGGACTAGGTTCCAATGAGCAGTTCTTC.

The V and J genes are TRBV7-9 and TRBJ1-2; D may be TRBD1 (5 bases). V lost 5 bases, J lost 0 bases, and 13 bases lay in between. Germline assignment: CDR1 SEHNR and CDR2 FQNEAQ (reference sequence). The CDR3 spans 15 residues. CDR3 coding DNA: TGTGCCAGCAGCCAGACCAGGGACTCTAACTATGGCTACACCTTC. It encodes CASSQTRDSNYGYTF.

This clonotype was seen more than once but under ten times. The rearrangement uses TRBV25-1 and TRBJ2-7; possible D gene TRBD2, 7 bases. V lost 5 bases and J 3 bases, leaving 17 bases between the germline ends. Germline CDR1 is MGHDK and CDR2 is SYGVNS. This CDR3 region has 15 residues. CDR3 amino acids: CASSTTPGGGYEQYF. In DNA, the CDR3 is TGTGCCAGCAGTACGACGCCGGGGGGCGGCTACGAGCAGTACTTC.

The J gene is TRBJ1-6, the V gene TRBV7-2; tentative D call: TRBD1 (6 bases). CDR3 size: 14 residues. Trimming pared 2 bases from V and 13 bases from J, leaving 15 bases between. Germline CDR1 reads SGHTA; CDR2 reads FQGNSA. The CDR3 spells CASSLKFRGDPLHF. The CDR3 bases are TGTGCCAGCAGCTTAAAATTCAGGGGTGATCCCCTCCACTTT.

The table lists this clonotype with a few counts. The CDR3 loop reads CSASGWTTNEQFF. In nucleotides, the CDR3 is TGCAGTGCTAGCGGTTGGACGACCAATGAGCAGTTCTTC. V gene TRBV20-1 combines with J gene TRBJ2-1; D is unresolved. V shed 3 bases and J shed 6 bases, with 12 bases lying between them. The CDR3 has 13 residues. Germline V gene lookup returns CDR1 DFQATT and CDR2 SNEGSKA (reference sequence).

CDR3 residues: CASSILAGGTNEQFF. The CDR3 DNA sequence: TGTGCCAGCAGCATACTAGCGGGAGGAACCAATGAGCAGTTCTTC. The chain couples TRBV12-3 or TRBV12-4 to TRBJ2-1, with 12 bases matching TRBD2. The junction had 6 bases not matched to a gene; V was cut back by 6 bases and J by 6 bases. CDR3 length: 15 amino acids.

The CDR3 sequence is CATSATGARYNEQFF. CDR3 DNA: TGTGCCACCAGTGCTACGGGGGCCAGATACAATGAGCAGTTCTTC. The V gene is TRBV24-1, the J gene TRBJ2-1; perhaps D is TRBD1 or TRBD2 (6 bases each). Germline CDR1 and CDR2: KGHDR and SFDVKD. Trimming removed 5 bases from V and 4 bases from J, with 14 bases in between. The CDR3 spans 15 residues.

The CDR3 DNA sequence: TGTGCCAGCAGCGCCAGACGGGGTCCCACAGATACGCAGTATTTT. It yields the protein CASSARRGPTDTQYF. The genes are TRBV3-1 and TRBJ2-3; D perhaps matches TRBD2 (5 bases). V shed 5 bases and J shed 2 bases, with 14 bases lying between them. The germline V gene has CDR1 LGHDT and CDR2 YNNKEL (reference sequence). The CDR3 consists of 15 residues.

This chain uses TRBV5-1 with TRBJ1-1; TRBD1 is a possible D gene (6 bases). Trimming stripped 4 bases from V and 0 bases from J, with 13 bases between. Germline CDR1 SGHRS, CDR2 YFSETQ. This CDR3 has 15 residues. The chain's CDR3 is CASSLSDRLNTEAFF. CDR3 in DNA: TGCGCCAGCAGCCTAAGTGACAGGTTGAACACTGAAGCTTTCTTT.

V usage is TRBV5-1 and J usage is TRBJ2-3; D is uncertain. CDR1 and CDR2 (germline): SGHRS, YFSETQ. Trimming pared 3 bases from V and 5 bases from J, leaving 13 bases between. The length of the CDR3 is 14 residues. The CDR3 region has the DNA TGCGCCAGCAGCTCGCAACCGTATCAAGATACGCAGTATTTT. Its protein product is CASSSQPYQDTQYF.

The V and J genes are TRBV5-1 and TRBJ2-5, with unresolved D. Germline V gene data show CDR1 as SGHRS and CDR2 as YFSETQ. The CDR3 has 15 amino acids. The V end was cut by 0 bases, the J end by 5 bases, with 14 bases between. CDR3 bases: TGCGCCAGCAGCTTGGTGCAGGTAGCCGGGGAGACCCAGTACTTC. This codes for CASSLVQVAGETQYF.

This clonotype was observed a handful of times. J is TRBJ2-1 and V is TRBV12-3 or TRBV12-4; 9 bases map to TRBD2. This CDR3 contains 14 residues. Trimming at V came to 3 bases and at J to 7 bases, leaving 4 bases not matched to a gene. The CDR3 DNA is TGTGCCAGCAGTTTCCGGACTAGCGAAAATGAGCAGTTCTTC. Protein product: CASSFRTSENEQFF.

This clonotype was detected only a few times. The CDR3 loop reads CASNAAGRADTQYF. CDR3 nucleotides: TGCGCCAGCAATGCAGCGGGAAGGGCAGATACGCAGTATTTT. The chain combines TRBV5-1 with TRBJ2-3; 7 bases are a match to TRBD2. The germline V gene has CDR1 SGHRS and CDR2 YFSETQ. The CDR3 runs to 14 residues. With V trimmed by 6 bases and J by 4 bases, 8 bases remained unmatched.

This clonotype was recorded once. The chain employs TRBV5-1 and TRBJ2-2, with 9 bases that match TRBD1. CDR1 and CDR2 from the germline V gene are SGHRS and YFSETQ. The V and J ends lost 4 bases and 4 bases, in that order; junction bases with no gene match: 8. The CDR3 sequence is 16 residues long. The CDR3: CASSPRTGESTGELFF. CDR3 nucleotide sequence: TGCGCCAGCAGCCCTAGGACAGGGGAGAGCACCGGGGAGCTGTTTTTT.

The table lists this clonotype with many counts. At one end, the junction sequence differs from germline, possibly due to a read error. This chain joins TRBV5-1 and TRBJ2-7; D is undetermined. The CDR3 has 13 residues. The germline V gene encodes CDR1 SGHRS and CDR2 YFSETQ. In DNA, the CDR3 is TGTGCCAGCAGCTCCCCAAGCTCCTACGAGCAGTACTTC. It is translated as CASSSPSSYEQYF. The complete variable domain, with remaining parts taken from reference TRBV5-1 and TRBJ2-7, reads KAGVTQTPRYLIKTRGQQVTLSCSPISGHRSVSWYQQTPGQGLQFLFEYFSETQRNKGNFPGRFSGRQFSNSRSEMNVSTLELGDSALYLCASSSPSSYEQYFGPGTRLTVT.

The V gene is TRBV29-1, the J gene TRBJ2-7; 9 bases match TRBD1. The V gene's germline CDR1 is SQVTM and CDR2 ANQGSEA. The CDR3 runs to 17 residues. V dropped 5 bases and J dropped 1; count of bases not matched to a gene: 15. The CDR3 region is CSVKQGANALRSYEQYF. DNA of the CDR3: TGCAGCGTTAAACAGGGGGCGAACGCCTTACGATCCTACGAGCAGTACTTC.

The chain couples TRBV27 to TRBJ2-2; 7 nucleotides align to TRBD1. In germline, CDR1 is MNHEY, CDR2 SMNVEV (reference sequence). The V gene end was trimmed by 5 bases and the J gene end by 3 bases; junction bases not matched to a gene: 6. The CDR3 is 15 amino acids. The CDR3 DNA reads as TGTGCCAGCAGTCCCTGGGACAGAGACACCGGGGAGCTGTTTTTT. Protein product: CASSPWDRDTGELFF.

This chain uses TRBV5-1 with TRBJ2-1, with 10 bases fitting TRBD2. Trimming cost V 1 base and J 9 bases; bases outside gene matches: 7. CDR3 size: 15 residues. Per the germline V gene, CDR1 is SGHRS and CDR2 is YFSETQ. The CDR3 nucleotides read TGCGCCAGCAGCTTGAGTCTAGCGGGAGTCGGTGAGCAGTTCTTC. The encoded protein is CASSLSLAGVGEQFF. The full variable domain, with the rest looked up from reference TRBV5-1 and TRBJ2-1, is KAGVTQTPRYLIKTRGQQVTLSCSPISGHRSVSWYQQTPGQGLQFLFEYFSETQRNKGNFPGRFSGRQFSNSRSEMNVSTLELGDSALYLCASSLSLAGVGEQFFGPGTRLTVL.

This clonotype was counted a few times. The rearrangement links TRBV2 to TRBJ2-7; no clear D gene. Germline lookup yields CDR1 SNHLY and CDR2 FYNNEI. V was trimmed by 7 bases and J by 0 bases, leaving 13 bases between them. The CDR3 is 14 amino acids. This CDR3 reads CASTTDRFSYEQYF. CDR3 DNA sequence: TGTGCCAGCACTACGGACCGATTCTCCTACGAGCAGTACTTC.

This clonotype has just a few counts. The chain employs TRBV27 and TRBJ2-1; unclear D gene. CDR3 length: 16 residues. CDR1 MNHEY and CDR2 SMNVEV come from the germline V gene (reference sequence). The germline V and J ends were trimmed by 1 base and 0 bases, with 10 bases remaining between them. CDR3 nucleotide sequence: TGTGCCAGCAGTTTATTGGGCGGAAGCTCCTACAATGAGCAGTTCTTC. Protein: CASSLLGGSSYNEQFF.

In this sample, this clonotype turned up a few times. In nucleotides, the CDR3 is TGCGCCAGCAGCTCCCGGACTAGCGAGGACAATGAGCAGTTCTTC. Protein: CASSSRTSEDNEQFF. V is TRBV5-1 and J is TRBJ2-1; the match to TRBD2 covers 9 bases. The CDR3 is 15 residues long. Trimming at V came to 3 bases and at J to 5 bases, leaving 6 bases not matched to a gene. Germline CDR1 and CDR2: SGHRS and YFSETQ.

This clonotype has just a few counts. The chain carries TRBV7-2 and TRBJ1-2, with D possibly matching TRBD1 (5 bases). Germline-derived CDR1 and CDR2 are SGHTA and FQGNSA. Trimming left V 1 base short and J 4 bases short, with 13 bases between. The CDR3 is 15 amino acids. The CDR3 DNA sequence: TGTGCCAGCAGCTTAGGGTTTTCAGGGACCTATGGCTACACCTTC. Translating gives CASSLGFSGTYGYTF.

This clonotype was recorded at least ten times. The gene calls are TRBV15 and TRBJ2-2, with TRBD1 as a possible D gene (6 bases). Trimming took off 8 bases at V and 0 bases at J, with 7 bases between the two ends. This CDR3 comprises 13 residues. In germline, CDR1 is LNHNV, CDR2 YYDKDF (reference sequence). The CDR3 DNA reads TGTGCCACCGAGGGGGCGAACACCGGGGAGCTGTTTTTT. This encodes CATEGANTGELFF.

This clonotype was picked up a small number of times. The CDR3 is CASSVVAGGREQFF. CDR3 bases: TGCGCCAGCAGCGTGGTAGCGGGAGGGAGGGAGCAGTTCTTC. The J gene is TRBJ2-1, the V gene TRBV5-1; TRBD2 agrees at 11 bases. Germline CDR1 and CDR2: SGHRS and YFSETQ. The junction had 7 bases not matched to a gene; V was cut back by 4 bases and J by 10 bases. The CDR3 runs to 14 residues.

The genes are TRBV15 and TRBJ2-7; the D gene could be TRBD1 or TRBD2 (6 bases each). The CDR3 extends over 13 amino acids. Trimming pared 4 bases from V and 4 bases from J, leaving 11 bases between. Germline V CDR1 and CDR2: LNHNV, YYDKDF (reference sequence). CDR3 DNA: TGTGCCACCAGCACGCGGGACACGTACGAGCAGTACTTC. Translated, it gives CATSTRDTYEQYF.